These T cell receptor beta chains were read from a single sample in a study of blood T cell repertoires in COVID-19. Data came from immunoSEQ multiplex PCR; TCRdb stores just in-frame clones and leaves some out. The sample records around 480,000 clones, about nine tenths being singletons. Material: PBMCs or T cells enriched from blood (not recorded which). The source is a woman aged 18-29 years who had recovered from COVID-19. Each CDR3 is given with its conserved first and last residue. The D gene is left open where the match is weak. Size is stated for part of the rows, as once, few or many counts, or as a class when the clone is expanded.

>TRBV7-6|TRBJ2-3|NA|once
TGTGCCAGCACCCTCCAAGGCAGCGGCTCAGATACGCAGTATTTT
CASTLQGSGSDTQYF
>TRBV5-1|TRBJ2-3|TRBD1|NA
TGCGCCAGCAGCCCCAGCCGGGACAGGGTCCCAGATACGCAGTATTTT
CASSPSRDRVPDTQYF
>TRBV6-1|TRBJ1-4|NA|NA
TGTGCCAGCAGTGAAGCGACAGGACCGAATGAAAAACTGTTTTTT
CASSEATGPNEKLFF
>TRBV7-9|TRBJ2-3|TRBD2|NA
TGTGCCAGCACAATACCACCCCCGGGACTAGCGGGGGGGCCTGGAGATACGCAGTATTTT
CASTIPPPGLAGGPGDTQYF
>TRBV7-2|TRBJ2-2|NA|NA
TGTGCCAGCAGCCTGTCCGTGAACACCGGGGAGCTGTTTTTT
CASSLSVNTGELFF
>TRBV5-1|TRBJ1-1|NA|NA
TGCGCCAGCAGCTTAACGATTGTGCAGGGGACGAACACTGAAGCTTTCTTT
CASSLTIVQGTNTEAFF
>TRBV5-4|TRBJ1-1|NA|NA
TGTGCCAGCACCCCGGGGAAAACGAGGGACACTGAAGCTTTCTTT
CASTPGKTRDTEAFF
>TRBV10-3|TRBJ1-6|TRBD1|NA
TGTGCCACGACCCTAAGGGGGCCGGATTCACCCCTCCACTTT
CATTLRGPDSPLHF
>TRBV19|TRBJ1-4|NA|NA
TGTGCCAGTACCCGGGGGGGCGGACCTGGATCTAATGAAAAACTGTTTTTT
CASTRGGGPGSNEKLFF
>TRBV30|TRBJ1-1|NA|once
TGTGCCTGGAGTGTAGCCCAGGGTCATGAAGCTTTCTTT
CAWSVAQGHEAFF
>TRBV5-4|TRBJ1-1|NA|few
TGTGCCAGCAGCGCCGGGACACGGATGAACACTGAAGCTTTCTTT
CASSAGTRMNTEAFF
>TRBV30|TRBJ2-7|TRBD2|once
TGTGCCTTACAGGTCTGGCGCGGGGGGATTTACGAGCAGTACTTC
CALQVWRGGIYEQYF
>TRBV28|TRBJ2-1|TRBD1|NA
TGTGCCAGCAGTTACAGGGGGCTCGACCTATACAATGAGCAGTTCTTC
CASSYRGLDLYNEQFF
>TRBV28|TRBJ1-5|NA|many
TGTGCCAGCAGTCCCCGCTGGGAGAGTCAGCCCCAGCATTTT
CASSPRWESQPQHF
>TRBV30|TRBJ2-3|TRBD2|NA
TGTGCCTGGAGTGATAAAGCGGGGGGCCTAGATACGCAGTATTTT
CAWSDKAGGLDTQYF
>TRBV21-1|TRBJ1-5|NA|NA
TGTGCCAGCAGCGTGACAGGTTTCAATCAGCCCCAGCATTTT
CASSVTGFNQPQHF
>TRBV12-3/TRBV12-4|TRBJ1-2|NA|NA
TGTGCCAGCAGTTTCCAAGTAGACTATGGCTACACCTTC
CASSFQVDYGYTF
>TRBV11-2|TRBJ2-7|TRBD1|NA
TGTGCCAGCAGCCAGGACAGGGCCTACGAGCAGTACTTC
CASSQDRAYEQYF
>TRBV28|TRBJ2-1|NA|NA
TGTGCCAGCAGTTTAACACAGGCTTCCTACAATGAGCAGTTCTTC
CASSLTQASYNEQFF
>TRBV7-8|TRBJ1-5|TRBD1|NA
TGTGCCAGCAGCCGTTCGTCCGGGACAGTTTTTAGCAATCAGCCCCAGCATTTT
CASSRSSGTVFSNQPQHF
>TRBV11-2|TRBJ1-1|NA|once
TGTGCCAGCAGCTTAGGTGGAGGCCCTGAAGCTTTCTTT
CASSLGGGPEAFF
>TRBV7-9|TRBJ2-5|NA|NA
TGTGCCAGCTACCGGCATATCGGGGAAGGCTCGGGTAGGGAGACCCAGTACTTC
CASYRHIGEGSGRETQYF
>TRBV30|TRBJ1-2|TRBD1|NA
TGTGCCTGGGCAGGGGGGAACTATGGCTACACCTTC
CAWAGGNYGYTF
>TRBV6-5|TRBJ2-2|TRBD2|NA
TGTGCCAGCACCGGCGGGGGGGCCGGGGAGCTGTTTTTT
CASTGGGAGELFF
>TRBV18|TRBJ1-3|NA|once
TGTGCCAGCCGGACAGACACCTCTGGAAACACCATATATTTT
CASRTDTSGNTIYF
>TRBV5-1|TRBJ2-7|NA|NA
TGCGCCAGCAGCTTGGCGTTCGGGAGCTCCTACGAGCAGTACTTC
CASSLAFGSSYEQYF
>TRBV18|TRBJ2-3|TRBD2|few
TGTGCCAGCTCACCAGGGTCAGCGGGGCCGGCAGATACGCAGTATTTT
CASSPGSAGPADTQYF
>TRBV4-1|TRBJ1-1|TRBD1|NA
TGCGCCAGCAGCCAGGGGACAGGGATGGGCACTGAAGCTTTCTTT
CASSQGTGMGTEAFF
>TRBV6-1|TRBJ2-5|NA|NA
TGTGCCAGCAGTGAACAGGTGTTGGGAGAGACCCAGTACTTC
CASSEQVLGETQYF
>TRBV18|TRBJ1-2|NA|NA
TGTGCCAGCTCACCTGACGGGACTAACTATGGCTACACCTTC
CASSPDGTNYGYTF
>TRBV15|TRBJ2-3|NA|NA
TGTGCCACCAGCAGAGTGGTAGCGAGCCCAGATACGCAGTATTTT
CATSRVVASPDTQYF
>TRBV5-1|TRBJ1-1|NA|NA
TGCGCCAGCAGCTCACCTTACCCACGGGGGACGGAAAACACCACGGTGAACACTGAAGCTTTCTTT
CASSSPYPRGTENTTVNTEAFF
>TRBV7-9|TRBJ1-1|NA|NA
TGTGCCAGCAGCCAGGGGATCACTGAAGCTTTCTTT
CASSQGITEAFF
>TRBV6-4|TRBJ2-7|TRBD2|NA
TGTGCCAGCAGTGACTTGCTTAGCGGGCCCACCGAGCAGTACTTC
CASSDLLSGPTEQYF
>TRBV28|TRBJ2-7|NA|NA
TGTGCCAGCAGTTTCCCAGGTTTAAGCTACGAGCAGTACTTC
CASSFPGLSYEQYF
>TRBV10-3|TRBJ2-2|TRBD1|NA
TGTGCCATCAGCCCGGGACAGGCGAACACCGGGGAGCTGTTTTTT
CAISPGQANTGELFF
>TRBV9|TRBJ1-5|NA|once
TGTGCCAGCAGCTTGGGACTCCAACAAGAGCAGCCCCAGCATTTT
CASSLGLQQEQPQHF
>TRBV9|TRBJ1-6|NA|NA
TGTGCCAGCAGCGTAGCGGGGAATTCACCCCTCCACTTT
CASSVAGNSPLHF
>TRBV27|TRBJ2-3|TRBD2|once
TGTGCCAGCAAGACTAGCGGGGGGGCTGGCACAGATACGCAGTATTTT
CASKTSGGAGTDTQYF
>TRBV5-1|TRBJ1-4|TRBD1|NA
TGCGCCAGCAGCTCGGAGGGGACAGGTTCTGAAAAACTGTTTTTT
CASSSEGTGSEKLFF
>TRBV4-1|TRBJ1-3|NA|few
TGCGCCAGCAGCCAAGAAACGGGAACTGGAAACACCATATATTTT
CASSQETGTGNTIYF
>TRBV18|TRBJ2-2|NA|NA
TGTGCCAGCTCACCAAGGACTGGGTTCAACACCGGGGAGCTGTTTTTT
CASSPRTGFNTGELFF
>TRBV2|TRBJ1-6|TRBD1|NA
TGTGCCAGCACTCTAATGGGGGACAGGGAGAATTCACCCCTCCACTTT
CASTLMGDRENSPLHF
>TRBV27|TRBJ2-3|NA|NA
TGTGCCAGCAGTTTAACAGGGAACACAGATACGCAGTATTTT
CASSLTGNTDTQYF
>TRBV25-1|TRBJ1-3|NA|NA
TGTGCCAGCAGTGACAGGGGAGTTGGAAACACCATATATTTT
CASSDRGVGNTIYF
>TRBV2|TRBJ1-2|TRBD1|NA
TGTGCCAGCAGTGATGGACAGGGACTCTACTATGGCTACACCTTC
CASSDGQGLYYGYTF
>TRBV5-1|TRBJ2-1|TRBD2|NA
TGCGCCAGCAGCTCTTCCTCTAGCGGCAATGAGCAGTTCTTC
CASSSSSSGNEQFF
>TRBV5-1|TRBJ1-6|NA|NA
TGCGCCAGTTCGGACATCTATAATTCACCCCTCCACTTT
CASSDIYNSPLHF
>TRBV12-5|TRBJ1-1|NA|NA
TGTGCTAGTGGCCAGATTATTTTATCCAAAATGAACACTGAAGCTTTCTTT
CASGQIILSKMNTEAFF
>TRBV24-1|TRBJ1-5|NA|NA
TGTGCCACCAGGTTCCCCTCAGGGATAGGGGGCAATCAGCCCCAGCATTTT
CATRFPSGIGGNQPQHF
>TRBV30|TRBJ1-2|NA|NA
TGTGCCTGGAGTGTACGGGGGTATCGGGCTTATGGCTACACCTTC
CAWSVRGYRAYGYTF
>TRBV6-2/TRBV6-3|TRBJ1-2|NA|NA
TGTGCCAGCAGTTACATCGGAGGGCCGTTCTATGGCTACACCTTC
CASSYIGGPFYGYTF
>TRBV5-1|TRBJ2-2|TRBD1|NA
TGCGCCAGTCTATCCGGGACAGTGAACACCGGGGAGCTGTTTTTT
CASLSGTVNTGELFF
>TRBV12-3/TRBV12-4|TRBJ1-1|TRBD1|NA
TGTGCCAGCAGTTTCGGACAGGGCTCTGAAGCTTTCTTT
CASSFGQGSEAFF
>TRBV5-1|TRBJ2-3|NA|once
TGCGCCAGCAGAGTCGCCCTAACCACAGATACGCAGTATTTT
CASRVALTTDTQYF
>TRBV6-5|TRBJ1-1|NA|NA
TGTGCCAGTGCCGACTTAGGCACTGAAGCTTTCTTT
CASADLGTEAFF
>TRBV19|TRBJ1-4|TRBD1|NA
TGTGCCAGTACCGCGACAGGGGATGAAAAACTGTTTTTT
CASTATGDEKLFF
>TRBV10-1|TRBJ2-7|NA|once
TGCGCCAGCAGCCTGGACATCCTCCGGGACGAGCAGTACTTC
CASSLDILRDEQYF
>TRBV2|TRBJ2-2|NA|NA
TGTGCCAGCAGTGAAGCGACAGCAAGGGAGCTGTTTTTT
CASSEATARELFF
>TRBV9|TRBJ1-2|NA|NA
TGTGCCAGCAGCTCCTCTCGGGGCTACACCTTC
CASSSSRGYTF